A single sample is the source of the 16 T cell receptor beta chains below, sequenced in a study of CD8 T cells in ankylosing spondylitis. Study-level points and caveats: What appeared characteristic of ankylosing spondylitis blood was a TCR beta motif of several highly homologous variants.

TCRdb reprocessed the 5' RACE reads with MiXCR, giving one entry per CDR3 protein. The sample lists fewer than 500,000 distinct CDR3 sequences; about a fifth were seen once. These receptors lack a known antigen. The sequencing input was blood, either unsorted or a sorted T cell fraction (not recorded which). These receptors were obtained from a male donor with ankylosing spondylitis.

This clonotype was detected only a few times. V usage is TRBV6-6 and J usage is TRBJ2-3; D is perhaps TRBD1 or TRBD2 (5 bases each). Looked up from germline, CDR1 is MNHNY and CDR2 is SVGAGI (reference sequence). The CDR3 totals 13 residues. V lost 6 bases, J lost 4 bases, and 11 bases lay in between. The CDR3 nucleotides are TGTGCCAGCAGCTTAAGGGACCCAGATACGCAGTATTTT. It translates to CASSLRDPDTQYF.

V and J are TRBV5-1 and TRBJ2-7; D is uncertain. Between the trimmed V and J ends, which lost 0 bases and 5 bases, there was a span of 18 bases. There are 16 residues in the CDR3. The V gene's germline CDR1 is SGHRS and CDR2 YFSETQ. DNA for the CDR3: TGCGCCAGCAGCTTGGTATCCGGAGTGGATGGGGACGAGCAGTACTTC. Translation gives CASSLVSGVDGDEQYF.

There are a few counts of this clonotype. This sequence joins TRBV11-2 and TRBJ2-2, with 8 bases lining up with TRBD2. There are 17 residues in the CDR3. V gave up 0 bases and J gave up 7 bases; unmatched junction bases: 10. CDR1 and CDR2 from the germline V gene are SGHAT and FQNNGV. The CDR3 region is CASSLDAWRGAIGELFF. CDR3 nucleotides: TGTGCCAGCAGCTTAGATGCCTGGCGGGGGGCGATCGGGGAGCTGTTTTTT.

This clonotype was seen a few times. This sequence joins TRBV7-2 and TRBJ2-2; 7 nucleotides agree with TRBD2. The CDR3 extends over 15 amino acids. The V and J ends lost 6 bases and 7 bases, in that order; junction bases with no gene match: 11. Germline V CDR1 and CDR2: SGHTA, FQGNSA. CDR3 coding DNA: TGTGCCAGCAGATCGGGAGGCGCAAGGAGCGGGGAGCTGTTTTTT. Its protein product is CASRSGGARSGELFF.

This clonotype was detected a few times. Here the CDR3 DNA reads TGTGCCAGCAGTGTAGAAAGCTCACGGGGCAATGAGCAGTTCTTC. It codes for CASSVESSRGNEQFF. The V call is TRBV28, the J call TRBJ2-1; perhaps TRBD2 as D (5 bases). The length of the CDR3 is 15 residues. V was cut by 5 bases and J by 6 bases, with 17 bases left in between. The germline gives CDR1 MDHEN, CDR2 SYDVKM.

This chain links TRBV5-1 with TRBJ2-5; D gene ambiguous. Trimming cost V 0 bases and J 13 bases, with 19 bases left between them. Looked up from germline, CDR1 is SGHRS and CDR2 is YFSETQ. The CDR3 covers 14 residues. In DNA form, the CDR3 reads TGCGCCAGCAGCTTGGATGGACCCGCGACGAACCGGTACTTC. Its translation: CASSLDGPATNRYF.

A few counts support this clonotype. This chain links TRBV7-9 with TRBJ1-6; D remains unclear. Germline values: CDR1 SEHNR, CDR2 FQNEAQ (reference sequence). The V and J ends lost 8 bases and 7 bases respectively, with 15 bases between them. This CDR3 is 14 amino acids long. Here the CDR3 reads CASGSIGLNSPLHF. The DNA for the CDR3 is TGTGCCAGCGGCTCGATAGGATTAAATTCACCCCTCCACTTT.

This clonotype turned up a few times. The chain links TRBV29-1 to TRBJ1-1; tentative D call: TRBD1 (5 bases). Germline CDR1 and CDR2: SQVTM and ANQGSEA. V was cut by 4 bases and J by 8 bases, with 14 bases left in between. There are 12 residues in the CDR3. CDR3 in amino acids: CSVVRVGLEAFF. CDR3 in DNA: TGCAGCGTTGTCAGGGTGGGTCTCGAAGCTTTCTTT.

The chain has TRBV20-1 and TRBJ2-3; 13 nucleotides agree with TRBD2. The CDR3 length is 15 residues. V gave up 3 bases and J gave up 5 bases; unmatched junction bases: 5. In germline, CDR1 is DFQATT, CDR2 SNEGSKA (reference sequence). CDR3 coding DNA: TGCAGTGCTAGGAAACTAGCGGGAGGGTTAGATACGCAGTATTTT. Amino acid sequence: CSARKLAGGLDTQYF.

This clonotype was found a few times. This sequence joins TRBV20-1 and TRBJ2-1; TRBD2 matches at 9 bases. Per the germline V gene, CDR1 is DFQATT and CDR2 is SNEGSKA (reference sequence). The CDR3 has 16 amino acids. The V and J ends lost 2 bases and 3 bases, in that order; junction bases with no gene match: 8. CDR3 region: CSARRFSGSFYNEQFF. In DNA form, the CDR3 reads TGCAGTGCTAGACGATTTAGCGGGAGTTTCTACAATGAGCAGTTCTTC.

This clonotype showed up many times. The chain couples TRBV6-6 to TRBJ2-7; D not resolved. There are 12 residues in the CDR3. Germline V gene lookup returns CDR1 MNHNY and CDR2 SVGAGI (reference sequence). Trimming took off 5 bases at V and 4 bases at J, with 9 bases between the two ends. The DNA for the CDR3 is TGTGCCAGCAGTACAAAGATTTACGAGCAGTACTTC. Translated: CASSTKIYEQYF.

The chain has TRBV29-1 and TRBJ2-3, with 11 positions matching TRBD2. Trimming took 4 bases from V and 1 from J; bases not matched to a gene: 4. The CDR3 covers 15 residues. Germline assignment: CDR1 SQVTM and CDR2 ANQGSEA. As DNA, the CDR3 is TGCAGCGTTGGGGGGACTAGCGGCGGCACAGATACGCAGTATTTT. Protein: CSVGGTSGGTDTQYF.

J is TRBJ2-2 and V is TRBV4-1; D might be TRBD2 (6 bases). Germline values: CDR1 MGHRA, CDR2 YSYEKL. Trimming took off 4 bases at V and 6 bases at J, with 12 bases between the two ends. The CDR3 covers 14 residues. CDR3 DNA sequence: TGCGCCAGCAGCCGATCCACTAGCCCCGGGGAGCTGTTTTTT. Its translation is CASSRSTSPGELFF.

This clonotype was seen more than once but under ten times. The CDR3 sequence is CASSLELVIYGYTF. CDR3 coding DNA: TGTGCCAGCAGCTTAGAATTGGTAATTTATGGCTACACCTTC. This chain joins TRBV7-9 and TRBJ1-2; D is unclear. V was trimmed by 1 base and J by 5 bases, leaving 11 bases between them. The CDR3 covers 14 residues. Germline V lookup: CDR1 SEHNR, CDR2 FQNEAQ (reference sequence).

CDR3 loop: CASSVENLRGYTF. CDR3 in DNA: TGTGCCAGCAGTGTGGAAAACCTTCGAGGCTACACCTTC. The V gene is TRBV2, the J gene TRBJ1-2; D ambiguous. Germline lookup yields CDR1 SNHLY and CDR2 FYNNEI. The CDR3 sequence is 13 residues long. Trimming took 4 bases from V and 8 from J, leaving 14 bases between them.

The rearrangement links TRBV4-2 to TRBJ2-1; TRBD2 is a possible D gene (5 bases). Germline CDR1 is LGHNA and CDR2 is YNFKEQ. The CDR3 length is 17 residues. V was cut by 1 base and J by 1 base, with 14 bases left in between. CDR3 nucleotide sequence: TGTGCCAGCAGCCAAGCAAAGAGGGAATGGTCCTACAATGAGCAGTTCTTC. Translating gives CASSQAKREWSYNEQFF.